Each of the 24 T cell receptor beta chains below was sequenced from the same sample in a study of Graves' ophthalmopathy and Graves' hyperthyroidism (dated by TCRdb to the late 2010s). The sample was run on an Illumina HiSeq 2000. TCR beta CDR3 regions were amplified from RNA transcripts for repertoire sequencing. The first round was an RT-PCR using HTBI primers with the Qiagen OneStep RT-PCR kit, and this first round was followed by a second-round multiplex PCR, then size selection and purification. TCRdb passed the public sequencing reads through fastp at Q25 and MiXCR, retaining productive beta sequences. Rows are unified per CDR3 protein, each entry keeping the most common DNA and genes. The sample profile shows roughly 400,000 distinct CDR3 sequences; around 16% of them were found once. The ten largest make up roughly 1.5% of the sample. The specimen sequenced was peripheral blood. Source of these receptors: a woman aged 18-35 years with Graves' ophthalmopathy. Donor details come from another sample of the same person, matched by shared clones.

This clonotype was seen many times. The genes are TRBV7-2 and TRBJ2-7, with 7 positions matching TRBD2. This CDR3 contains 15 residues. V dropped 2 bases and J dropped 3; count of bases not matched to a gene: 7. Per the germline V gene, CDR1 is SGHTA and CDR2 is FQGNSA. CDR3 amino acids: CASSLSSGDFYEQYF. The CDR3 DNA reads as TGTGCCAGCAGCTTATCTAGCGGAGATTTCTACGAGCAGTACTTC.

This clonotype was counted many times. The chain carries TRBV24-1 and TRBJ2-7; D is undetermined. V gave up 4 bases and J gave up 6 bases, with 18 bases separating them. In germline, CDR1 is KGHDR, CDR2 SFDVKD. CDR3 length equals 15 residues. Here the CDR3 reads CATSDPGHNNGEQYF. The CDR3 nucleotides are TGTGCCACCAGTGACCCTGGGCATAACAACGGCGAGCAGTACTTC.

This clonotype was counted ten times or more. The chain employs TRBV6-1 and TRBJ2-7; 8 bases map to TRBD2. With 6 bases clipped from V and 12 bases from J, the junction kept 22 bases outside the gene matches. The CDR3 extends over 16 amino acids. Germline assignment: CDR1 MNHNS and CDR2 SASEGT. CDR3 nucleotides: TGTGCCAGCAGCGATAGTACCCCGGGACTAGGATTGGCACGGTACTTC. Encoded protein: CASSDSTPGLGLARYF.

This clonotype was found many times. This chain connects TRBV10-2 to TRBJ2-2; the D is unclear. Germline V gives CDR1 WSHSY, CDR2 SAAADI. Between the trimmed V and J ends, which lost 7 bases and 0 bases, there was a span of 6 bases. CDR3 length equals 13 residues. The DNA of the CDR3 is TGCGCCAGCACCCCAGCGAACACCGGGGAGCTGTTTTTT. This encodes CASTPANTGELFF.

This clonotype was picked up many times. This chain connects TRBV9 to TRBJ2-7, with a possible D match to TRBD2 (6 bases). Trimming took 0 bases from V and 5 from J, leaving 12 bases between them. In germline, CDR1 is SGDLS, CDR2 YYNGEE. The CDR3 has 14 amino acids. The DNA of the CDR3 is TGTGCCAGCAGCGTAGCTTCTAGCGATAACGAGCAGTACTTC. Its protein is CASSVASSDNEQYF.

This clonotype was picked up many times. The chain carries TRBV6-2 or TRBV6-3 and TRBJ2-7; 7 bases match TRBD1. This CDR3 comprises 14 residues. Trimming took 5 bases from V and 3 from J; bases not matched to a gene: 7. Germline V gene lookup returns CDR1 MNHEY and CDR2 SVGEGT. CDR3 sequence: CASSLGQRIYEQYF. Written as DNA, the CDR3 is TGTGCCAGCAGTCTGGGACAGAGAATCTACGAGCAGTACTTC.

This chain uses TRBV6-5 with TRBJ1-1; D unresolved. Deletions cut 2 bases from V and 0 bases from J, with 13 bases between. The CDR3 loop spans 16 amino acids. Germline loops: CDR1 MNHEY, CDR2 SVGAGI. The CDR3 sequence is CASSYEVGDMNTEAFF. CDR3 in DNA: TGTGCCAGCAGTTACGAGGTGGGTGATATGAACACTGAAGCTTTCTTT.

The V gene is TRBV6-2 or TRBV6-3, the J gene TRBJ2-7; D is perhaps TRBD1 or TRBD2 (6 bases each). Trimming cost V 6 bases and J 4 bases, with 13 bases left between them. This CDR3 spans 13 amino acids. Germline V CDR1 and CDR2: MNHEY, SVGEGT. The CDR3 region has the DNA TGTGCCAGCAGCCAAGAGGGGGGTTACGAGCAGTACTTC. Translated: CASSQEGGYEQYF.

This clonotype was seen many times. This chain uses TRBV5-1 with TRBJ2-5, with 7 bases aligning to TRBD1. Germline V gene sequence: CDR1 SGHRS, CDR2 YFSETQ. V lost 1 base and J lost 4; bases outside the gene matches: 4. The CDR3 loop spans 14 amino acids. The CDR3 bases are TGCGCCAGCAGCTTGACAGGGGTTGGAGAGACCCAGTACTTC. It translates to CASSLTGVGETQYF.

This clonotype was found once. The gene calls are TRBV12-3 or TRBV12-4 and TRBJ2-7, with D tentatively TRBD1 or TRBD2 (5 bases each). The CDR3 extends over 13 amino acids. Trimming left V 6 bases short and J 9 bases short, with 18 bases between. CDR3 coding DNA: TGTGCCAGCAGCGGGGCCCCCGAAAGCGGGCAGTACTTC. Translating gives CASSGAPESGQYF.

This clonotype was seen many times. The J gene is TRBJ2-1, the V gene TRBV6-5; D uncertain. CDR3 length equals 16 residues. From germline, CDR1 is MNHEY and CDR2 SVGAGI. Trimming removed 3 bases at V and 0 bases at J, with 12 bases between. This chain's CDR3 is CASSYFKVSSYNEQFF. DNA for the CDR3: TGTGCCAGCAGTTATTTCAAAGTTAGCTCCTACAATGAGCAGTTCTTC.

The V call is TRBV30, the J call TRBJ1-2; no firm D call. The germline CDR1 and CDR2 sequences are GTSNPN and SVGIG (reference sequence). Between the trimmed V and J ends, which lost 0 bases and 4 bases, there was a span of 6 bases. This CDR3 has 12 amino acids. For the CDR3, the DNA is TGTGCCTGGAGTGTACAGCTCTATGGCTACACCTTC. This gives the protein CAWSVQLYGYTF.

This clonotype showed up many times. The chain employs TRBV20-1 and TRBJ2-7; D gene uncertain. V shed 0 bases and J shed 5 bases, with 17 bases lying between them. The CDR3 has 15 residues. The germline V gene encodes CDR1 DFQATT and CDR2 SNEGSKA (reference sequence). DNA of the CDR3: TGCAGTGCTAGAGATTTGACCCCCCAGACACACGAGCAGTACTTC. This codes for CSARDLTPQTHEQYF.

This clonotype was detected many times. V and J are TRBV4-3 and TRBJ1-1; D perhaps matches TRBD1 (6 bases). CDR3 length equals 14 residues. CDR1 is LGHNA, CDR2 YSLEER, per germline. Trimming cost V 0 bases and J 11 bases, with 16 bases left between them. In nucleotides, the CDR3 is TGCGCCAGCAGCCAAGAAGACAGGCAACTAAAGGCTTTCTTT. Encoded protein: CASSQEDRQLKAFF.

This clonotype was counted many times. One end of the junction does not line up with germline, which may come from a read error. The chain is built from TRBV6-4 and TRBJ1-1; D is possibly TRBD1 (5 bases). The CDR3 has 13 amino acids. Germline V gives CDR1 MRHNA, CDR2 SNTAGT. The CDR3 here is CASSDDGGGERVF. The CDR3 DNA reads as TGTGCCAGCAGTGACGACGGCGGGGGGGAGAGGGTCTTT.

The rearrangement uses TRBV11-2 and TRBJ1-1; 9 positions match TRBD1. Unmatched junction bases numbered 10, after V lost 3 bases and J lost 2 bases. The CDR3 has 17 residues. Germline loops: CDR1 SGHAT, CDR2 FQNNGV. CDR3 bases: TGTGCCAGCAGCTTTTCCCTCGGACAGGGGTTAAACACTGAAGCTTTCTTT. Translating gives CASSFSLGQGLNTEAFF. Using reference TRBV11-2 and TRBJ1-1 for the parts outside the CDR3, the full variable domain is EAGVAQSPRYKIIEKRQSVAFWCNPISGHATLYWYQQILGQGPKLLIQFQNNGVVDDSQLPKDRFSAERLKGVDSTLKIQPAKLEDSAVYLCASSFSLGQGLNTEAFFGQGTRLTVV.

This chain connects TRBV11-2 to TRBJ2-2; the match to TRBD2 covers 11 bases. The CDR3 is 16 amino acids. The V segment lost 5 bases and the J segment 7 bases; nucleotides outside the gene matches: 9. Germline values: CDR1 SGHAT, CDR2 FQNNGV. The CDR3 DNA is TGTGCCAGCAGCCAAATAGCGGGAGGGACCGTCGGGGAGCTGTTTTTT. As protein: CASSQIAGGTVGELFF.

This clonotype has ten or more counts. In nucleotides, the CDR3 is TGTGCCAGCAGCCGGGACAGGGCGGGGGAGCTGTTTTTT. This translates into CASSRDRAGELFF. The chain uses TRBV7-6 and TRBJ2-2; 9 bases are a match to TRBD1. The CDR3 covers 13 residues. Germline loops: CDR1 SGHVS, CDR2 FNYEAQ. J was trimmed by 8 bases and V by 5 bases; bases with no gene match: 3.

This clonotype was counted at least ten times. This rearrangement joins TRBV4-1 to TRBJ1-1; unclear D gene. This CDR3 is built from 16 residues. Looked up from germline, CDR1 is MGHRA and CDR2 is YSYEKL. V was pared by 0 bases and J by 8 bases, with 19 bases between. The CDR3 DNA reads TGCGCCAGCAGCCAAGAAGGAAAGGAGAGGTCCTCAGAAGCTTTCTTT. Its protein product is CASSQEGKERSSEAFF.

The chain uses TRBV30 and TRBJ1-2, with 7 bases fitting TRBD1. CDR1 GTSNPN and CDR2 SVGIG come from the germline V gene (reference sequence). J gave up 0 bases and V 0 bases, and 7 bases lay outside the gene matches. The CDR3 consists of 16 residues. The CDR3, as DNA: TGTGCCTGGAGTGTGCCCGGGACAGAGTCTAACTATGGCTACACCTTC. Protein sequence: CAWSVPGTESNYGYTF.

There are many counts of this clonotype. V gene TRBV24-1 combines with J gene TRBJ1-1; 7 nucleotides align to TRBD1. The CDR3 is 19 residues long. The V gene's germline CDR1 is KGHDR and CDR2 SFDVKD. Trimming cost V 4 bases and J 0 bases; bases outside gene matches: 16. The CDR3 sequence is CATSELGEDRSLMNTEAFF. The CDR3 nucleotides read TGTGCCACCAGTGAATTGGGGGAGGACAGGTCGTTGATGAACACTGAAGCTTTCTTT.

This clonotype has at least ten counts. V gene TRBV27 combines with J gene TRBJ1-1; TRBD1 matches at 9 bases. CDR1 is MNHEY and CDR2 is SMNVEV in the germline V gene (reference sequence). V was clipped by 6 bases and J by 6 bases; unmatched bases: 5. This CDR3 comprises 13 residues. The CDR3 sequence is CASRDRGGAEAFF. CDR3 nucleotides: TGTGCCAGCAGGGACAGGGGCGGTGCTGAAGCTTTCTTT.

This clonotype occurred many times. The chain has TRBV20-1 and TRBJ2-7; 7 positions match TRBD2. The J segment lost 4 bases and the V segment lost 2 bases, leaving 8 bases of the junction unmatched. The CDR3 consists of 14 residues. Germline V gene sequence: CDR1 DFQATT, CDR2 SNEGSKA (reference sequence). The CDR3 DNA is TGCAGTGCTAGAAGGGACGGGGGGAGGTACGAGCAGTACTTC. Its protein product is CSARRDGGRYEQYF.

This clonotype was observed at least ten times. The chain links TRBV10-3 to TRBJ1-6; possibly TRBD1 for D (5 bases). From germline, CDR1 is ENHRY and CDR2 SYGVKD. Trimming left V 5 bases short and J 10 bases short, with 15 bases between. The CDR3 has 14 amino acids. The CDR3 DNA reads as TGTGCCATCAGTAACGGTGGGGGATACTCACCCCTCCACTTT. Translation: CAISNGGGYSPLHF.